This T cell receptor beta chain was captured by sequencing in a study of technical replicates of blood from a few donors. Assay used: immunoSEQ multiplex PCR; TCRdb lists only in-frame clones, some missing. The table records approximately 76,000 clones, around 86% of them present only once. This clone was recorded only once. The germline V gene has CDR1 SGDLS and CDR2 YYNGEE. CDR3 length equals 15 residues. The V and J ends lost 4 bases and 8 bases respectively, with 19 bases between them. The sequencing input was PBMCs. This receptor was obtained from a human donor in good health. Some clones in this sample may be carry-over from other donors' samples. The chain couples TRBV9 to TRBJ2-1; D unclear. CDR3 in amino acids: CASSPSWNYPHEQFF. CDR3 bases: TGTGCCAGCAGCCCTTCGTGGAACTACCCCCATGAGCAGTTCTTC. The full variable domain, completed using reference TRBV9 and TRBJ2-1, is DSGVTQTPKHLITATGQRVTLRCSPRSGDLSVYWYQQSLDQGLQFLIQYYNGEERAKGNILERFSAQQFPDLHSELNLSSLELGDSALYFCASSPSWNYPHEQFFGPGTRLTVL.